The clone carrying this T cell receptor beta chain was recorded many times. Its specificity is not known. Trimming removed 5 bases at V and 0 bases at J, with 14 bases between. The germline gives CDR1 SGHVS, CDR2 FNYEAQ. The CDR3 has 15 amino acids. Each CDR3 protein gets one entry after TCRdb re-called the 5' RACE reads with MiXCR. The profile shows 100,000 to 150,000 distinct CDR3 sequences, approximately 6.8% of them singletons. The data derive from a study of CD8 T cells in ankylosing spondylitis. Study-level results: Apparently characteristic of ankylosing spondylitis blood was a TCR beta motif (roughly eight highly homologous variants).

The chain employs TRBV7-6 and TRBJ2-7; tentatively, D is TRBD2 (6 bases). The TCR originated in a male donor with ankylosing spondylitis or in good health (not recorded which). The sample was blood, either unsorted or a sorted T cell fraction (not recorded which). CDR3 nucleotide sequence: TGTGCCAGCAGCCAGAGACCCGGGGGCTCCTACGAGCAGTACTTC. Its protein is CASSQRPGGSYEQYF.